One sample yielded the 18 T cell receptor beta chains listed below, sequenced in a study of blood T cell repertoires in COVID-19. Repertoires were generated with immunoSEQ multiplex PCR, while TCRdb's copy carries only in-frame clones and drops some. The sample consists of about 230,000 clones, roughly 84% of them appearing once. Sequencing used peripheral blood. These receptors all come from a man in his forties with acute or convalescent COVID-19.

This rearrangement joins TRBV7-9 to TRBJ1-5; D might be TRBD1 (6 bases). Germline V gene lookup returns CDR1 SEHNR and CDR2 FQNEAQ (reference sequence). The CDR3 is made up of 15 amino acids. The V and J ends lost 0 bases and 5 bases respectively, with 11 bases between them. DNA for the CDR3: TGTGCCAGCAGCTTAGCACAGGGAAATGATCAGCCCCAGCATTTT. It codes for CASSLAQGNDQPQHF. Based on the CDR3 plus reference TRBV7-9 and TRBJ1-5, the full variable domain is DTGVSQNPRHKITKRGQNVTFRCDPISEHNRLYWYRQTLGQGPEFLTYFQNEAQLEKSRLLSDRFSAERPKGSFSTLEIQRTEQGDSAMYLCASSLAQGNDQPQHFGDGTRLSIL.

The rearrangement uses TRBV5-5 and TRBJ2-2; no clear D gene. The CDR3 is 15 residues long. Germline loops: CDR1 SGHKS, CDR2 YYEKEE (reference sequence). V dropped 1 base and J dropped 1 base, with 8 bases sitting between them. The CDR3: CASSLQVLNTGELFF. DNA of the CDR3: TGTGCCAGCAGCTTGCAGGTGTTGAACACCGGGGAGCTGTTTTTT.

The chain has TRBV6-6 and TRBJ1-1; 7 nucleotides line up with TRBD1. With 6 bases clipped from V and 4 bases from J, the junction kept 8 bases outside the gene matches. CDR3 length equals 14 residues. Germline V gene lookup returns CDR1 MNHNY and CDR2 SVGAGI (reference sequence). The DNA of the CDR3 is TGTGCCAGCAGCTCGACAGGGATGGGCACTGAAGCTTTCTTT. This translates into CASSSTGMGTEAFF.

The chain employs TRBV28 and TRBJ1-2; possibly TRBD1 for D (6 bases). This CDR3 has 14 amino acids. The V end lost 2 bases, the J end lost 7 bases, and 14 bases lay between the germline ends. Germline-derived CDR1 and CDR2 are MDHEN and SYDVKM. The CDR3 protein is CASSLILGAPGYTF. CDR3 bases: TGTGCCAGCAGTTTAATACTGGGGGCGCCTGGCTACACCTTC.

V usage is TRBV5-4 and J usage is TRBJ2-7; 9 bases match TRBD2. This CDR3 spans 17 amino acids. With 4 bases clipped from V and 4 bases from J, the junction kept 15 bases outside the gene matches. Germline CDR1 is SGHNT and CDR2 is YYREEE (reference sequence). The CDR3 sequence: CASSPRTSTSGDYEQYF. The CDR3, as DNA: TGTGCCAGCAGCCCTAGAACATCGACTAGCGGAGATTACGAGCAGTACTTC. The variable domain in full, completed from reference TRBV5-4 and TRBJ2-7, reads ETGVTQSPTHLIKTRGQQVTLRCSSQSGHNTVSWYQQALGQGPQFIFQYYREEENGRGNFPPRFSGLQFPNYSSELNVNALELDDSALYLCASSPRTSTSGDYEQYFGPGTRLTVT.

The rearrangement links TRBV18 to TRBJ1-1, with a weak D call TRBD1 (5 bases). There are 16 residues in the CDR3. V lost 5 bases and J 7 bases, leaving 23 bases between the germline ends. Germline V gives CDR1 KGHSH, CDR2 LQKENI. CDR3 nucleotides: TGTGCCAGCTCAGCCGGGACTCCATCCCTGGTGGGTGAAGCTTTCTTT. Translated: CASSAGTPSLVGEAFF.

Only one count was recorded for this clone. In DNA form, the CDR3 reads TGTGCCAGTAGCTTGGACAGATATGGCTACACCTTC. This translates into CASSLDRYGYTF. V usage is TRBV19 and J usage is TRBJ1-2; perhaps TRBD1 as D (6 bases). Trimming took 6 bases from V and 5 from J, leaving 10 bases between them. CDR1 is LNHDA, CDR2 SQIVND, per germline (reference sequence). The CDR3 has 12 residues.

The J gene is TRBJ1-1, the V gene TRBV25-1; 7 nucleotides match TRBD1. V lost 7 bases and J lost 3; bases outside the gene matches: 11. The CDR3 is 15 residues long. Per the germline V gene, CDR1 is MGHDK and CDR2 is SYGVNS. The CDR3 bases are TGTGCCAGCACCCAAGGATCCACAGGGGACACTGAAGCTTTCTTT. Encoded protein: CASTQGSTGDTEAFF.

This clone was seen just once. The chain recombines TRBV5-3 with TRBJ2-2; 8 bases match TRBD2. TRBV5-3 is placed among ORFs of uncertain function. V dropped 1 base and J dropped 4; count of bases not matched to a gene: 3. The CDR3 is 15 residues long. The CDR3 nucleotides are TGTGCCAGAAGCTTGACCCGGGGGGGCACCGGGGAGCTGTTTTTT. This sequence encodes CARSLTRGGTGELFF.

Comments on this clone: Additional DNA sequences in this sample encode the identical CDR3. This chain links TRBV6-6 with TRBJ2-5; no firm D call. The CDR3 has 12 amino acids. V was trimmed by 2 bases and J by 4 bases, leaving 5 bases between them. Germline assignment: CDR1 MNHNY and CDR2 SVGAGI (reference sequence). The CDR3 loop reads CASSYVRETQYF. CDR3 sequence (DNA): TGTGCCAGCAGTTACGTTAGAGAGACCCAGTACTTC.

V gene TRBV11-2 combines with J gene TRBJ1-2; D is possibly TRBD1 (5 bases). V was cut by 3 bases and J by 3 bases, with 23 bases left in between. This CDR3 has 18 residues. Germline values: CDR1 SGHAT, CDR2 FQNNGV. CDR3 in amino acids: CASSLYGDRPSWDYGYTF. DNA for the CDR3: TGTGCCAGCAGCTTGTACGGAGACAGACCGAGTTGGGACTATGGCTACACCTTC.

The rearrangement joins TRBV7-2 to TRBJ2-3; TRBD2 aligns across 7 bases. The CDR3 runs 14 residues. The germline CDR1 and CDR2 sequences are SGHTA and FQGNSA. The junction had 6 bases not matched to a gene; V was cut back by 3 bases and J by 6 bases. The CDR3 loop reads CASSLGGTADTQYF. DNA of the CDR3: TGTGCCAGCAGCTTGGGGGGGACTGCGGATACGCAGTATTTT.

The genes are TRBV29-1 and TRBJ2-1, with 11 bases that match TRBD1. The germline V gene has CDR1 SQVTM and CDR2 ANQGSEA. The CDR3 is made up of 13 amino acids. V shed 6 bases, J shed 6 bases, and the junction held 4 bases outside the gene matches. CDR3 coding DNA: TGCAGCGTAGGACAGGGGGCTGCCAATGAGCAGTTCTTC. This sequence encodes CSVGQGAANEQFF.

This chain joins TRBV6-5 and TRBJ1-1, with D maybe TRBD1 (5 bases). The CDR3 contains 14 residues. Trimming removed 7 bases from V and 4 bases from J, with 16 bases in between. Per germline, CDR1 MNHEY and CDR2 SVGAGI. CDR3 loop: CASTYPGGSTEAFF. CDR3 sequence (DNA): TGTGCCAGCACCTACCCGGGGGGGTCCACTGAAGCTTTCTTT.

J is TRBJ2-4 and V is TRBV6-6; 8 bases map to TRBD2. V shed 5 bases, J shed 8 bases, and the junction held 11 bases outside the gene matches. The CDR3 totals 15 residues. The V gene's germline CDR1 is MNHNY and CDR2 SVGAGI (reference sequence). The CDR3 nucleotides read TGTGCCAGCAGTCTCCCGGGGCGGGGGGTTGACATTCAGTACTTC. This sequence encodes CASSLPGRGVDIQYF.

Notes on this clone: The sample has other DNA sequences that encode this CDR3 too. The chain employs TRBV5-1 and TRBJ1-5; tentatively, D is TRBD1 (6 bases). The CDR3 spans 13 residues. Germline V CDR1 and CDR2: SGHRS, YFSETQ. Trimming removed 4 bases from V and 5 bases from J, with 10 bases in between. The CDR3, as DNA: TGCGCCAGCAGCCCGGACAGTCATCAGCCCCAGCATTTT. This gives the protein CASSPDSHQPQHF.

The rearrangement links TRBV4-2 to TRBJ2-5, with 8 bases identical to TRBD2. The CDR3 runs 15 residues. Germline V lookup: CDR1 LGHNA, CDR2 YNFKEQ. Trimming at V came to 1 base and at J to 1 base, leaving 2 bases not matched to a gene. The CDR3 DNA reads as TGTGCCAGCAGCCAAGCCGGGGGGGGCCAAGAGACCCAGTACTTC. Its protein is CASSQAGGGQETQYF.

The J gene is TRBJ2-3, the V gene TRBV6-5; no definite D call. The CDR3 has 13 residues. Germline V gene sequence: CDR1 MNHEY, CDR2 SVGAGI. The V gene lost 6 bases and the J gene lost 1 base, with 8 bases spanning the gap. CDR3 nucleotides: TGTGCCAGCAGACCACCGGGCACAGATACGCAGTATTTT. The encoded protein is CASRPPGTDTQYF.